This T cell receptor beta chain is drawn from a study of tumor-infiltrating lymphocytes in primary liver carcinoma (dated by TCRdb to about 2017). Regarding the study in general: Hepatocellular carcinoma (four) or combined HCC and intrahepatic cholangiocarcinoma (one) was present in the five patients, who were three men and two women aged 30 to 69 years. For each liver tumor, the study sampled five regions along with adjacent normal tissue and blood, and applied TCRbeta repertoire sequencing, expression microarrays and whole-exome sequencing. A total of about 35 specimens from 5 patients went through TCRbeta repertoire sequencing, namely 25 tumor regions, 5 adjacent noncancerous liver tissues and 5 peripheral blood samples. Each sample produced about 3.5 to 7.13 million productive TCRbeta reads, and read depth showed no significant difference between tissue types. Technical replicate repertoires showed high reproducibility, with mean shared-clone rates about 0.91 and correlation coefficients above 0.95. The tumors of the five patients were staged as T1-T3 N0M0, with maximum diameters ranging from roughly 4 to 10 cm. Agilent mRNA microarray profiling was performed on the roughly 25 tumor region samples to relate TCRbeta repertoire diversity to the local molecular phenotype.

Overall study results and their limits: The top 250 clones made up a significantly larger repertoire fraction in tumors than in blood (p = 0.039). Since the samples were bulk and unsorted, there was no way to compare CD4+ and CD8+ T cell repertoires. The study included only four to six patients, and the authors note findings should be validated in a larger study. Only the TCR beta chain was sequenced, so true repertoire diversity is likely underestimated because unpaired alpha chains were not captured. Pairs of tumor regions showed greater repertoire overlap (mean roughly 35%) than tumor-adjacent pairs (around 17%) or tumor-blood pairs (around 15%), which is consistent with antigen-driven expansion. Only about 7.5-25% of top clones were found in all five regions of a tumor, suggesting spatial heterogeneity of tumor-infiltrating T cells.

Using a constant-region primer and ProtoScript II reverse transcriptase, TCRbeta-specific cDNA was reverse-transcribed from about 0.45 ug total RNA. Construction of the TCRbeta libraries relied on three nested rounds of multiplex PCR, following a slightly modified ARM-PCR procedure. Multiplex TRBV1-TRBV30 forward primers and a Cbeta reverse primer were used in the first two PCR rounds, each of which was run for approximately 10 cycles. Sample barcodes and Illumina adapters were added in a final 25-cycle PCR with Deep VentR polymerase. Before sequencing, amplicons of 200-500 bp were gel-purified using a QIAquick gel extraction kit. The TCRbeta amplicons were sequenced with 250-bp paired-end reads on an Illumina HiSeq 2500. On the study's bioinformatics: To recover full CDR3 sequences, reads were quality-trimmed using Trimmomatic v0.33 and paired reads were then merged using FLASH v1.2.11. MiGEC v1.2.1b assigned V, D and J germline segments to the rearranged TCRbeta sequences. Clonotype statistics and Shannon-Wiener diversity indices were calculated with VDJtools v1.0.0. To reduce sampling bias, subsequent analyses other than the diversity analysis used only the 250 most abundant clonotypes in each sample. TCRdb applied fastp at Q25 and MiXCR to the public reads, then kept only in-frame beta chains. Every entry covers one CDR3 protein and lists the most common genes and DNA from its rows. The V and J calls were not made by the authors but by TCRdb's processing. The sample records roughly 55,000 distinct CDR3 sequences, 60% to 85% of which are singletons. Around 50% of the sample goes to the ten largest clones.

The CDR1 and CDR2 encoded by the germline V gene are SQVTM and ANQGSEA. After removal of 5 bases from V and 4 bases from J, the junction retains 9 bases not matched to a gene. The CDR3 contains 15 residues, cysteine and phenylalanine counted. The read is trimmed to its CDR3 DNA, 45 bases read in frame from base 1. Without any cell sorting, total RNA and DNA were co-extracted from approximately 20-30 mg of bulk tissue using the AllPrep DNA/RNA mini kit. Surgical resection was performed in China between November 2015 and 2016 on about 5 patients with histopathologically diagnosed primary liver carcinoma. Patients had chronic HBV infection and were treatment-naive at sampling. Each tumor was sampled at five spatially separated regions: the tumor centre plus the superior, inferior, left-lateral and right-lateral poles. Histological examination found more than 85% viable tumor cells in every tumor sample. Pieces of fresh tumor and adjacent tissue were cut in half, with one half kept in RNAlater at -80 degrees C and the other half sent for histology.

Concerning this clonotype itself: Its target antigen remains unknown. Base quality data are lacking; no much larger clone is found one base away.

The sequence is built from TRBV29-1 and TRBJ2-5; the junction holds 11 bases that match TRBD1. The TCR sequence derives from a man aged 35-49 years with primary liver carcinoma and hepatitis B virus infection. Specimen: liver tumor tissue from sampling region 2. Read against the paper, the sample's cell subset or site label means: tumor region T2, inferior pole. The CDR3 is CSVKTDRGRAETQYF. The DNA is TGCAGCGTTAAAACGGACAGGGGGCGAGCAGAGACCCAGTACTTC. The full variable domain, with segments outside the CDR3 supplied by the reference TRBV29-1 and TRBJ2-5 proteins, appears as SAVISQKPSRDICQRGTSLTIQCQVDSQVTMMFWYRQQPGQSLTLIATANQGSEATYESGFVIDKFPISRPNLTFSTLTVSNMSPEDSSIYLCSVKTDRGRAETQYFGPGTRLLVL.